The source of this T cell receptor (beta chain) is a study of monozygotic twins with inflammatory bowel disease. Points from the study as a whole: Support was absent for any single strong signal or clonotype linked to IBD. Among IBD patients, fewer clonotypes were shared with others than among healthy twins, especially with disease activity.

With respect to this clonotype: Its antigen is unknown.

This CDR3 has 13 amino acids. Germline values: CDR1 KGHDR, CDR2 SFDVKD. A 2.5 ml blood sample was drawn per donor. TCRdb derives one entry per CDR3 protein from the 5' RACE reads, leaving out DNA. Reported are over 200,000 distinct CDR3 sequences; the ten largest clones contain around 1.5%. This sequence was found in a human donor with ulcerative colitis or Crohn's disease, or a healthy co-twin of an affected twin (not recorded which). The chain uses TRBV24-1 and TRBJ1-5; TCRdb calls TRBD1, which cannot be checked without DNA. Material: blood. This CDR3 reads CATCAGVNQPQHF.